This T cell receptor beta chain stems from a study of PD-L1 blockade in urothelial cancer. Time point denoted: pretreatment peripheral blood. Assay: immunoSEQ multiplex PCR; the TCRdb copy retains only in-frame clones and omits some. The data contain under 55,000 clones, roughly four fifths of them seen just once; the ten biggest clones take up around 3.1%. Germline CDR1 reads MRHNA; CDR2 reads SNTAGT. The CDR3 sequence is 13 residues long. V gave up 4 bases and J gave up 1 base, with 7 bases separating them. The sequence derives from a man between 65 and 85 years old with urothelial cancer. Sequences were derived from PBMCs, sampled around atezolizumab (anti-PD-L1) treatment. The chain employs TRBV6-4 and TRBJ1-1; unclear D gene. CDR3 amino acids: CASSAEWNTEAFF. The DNA for the CDR3 is TGTGCCAGCAGTGCCGAGTGGAACACTGAAGCTTTCTTT.